Here is one T cell receptor (beta chain) with its context. The data were obtained in a study of cytomegalovirus exposure and HLA in healthy donors. Study summary: Unique TCRs numbering roughly 85 million, obtained from HLA-typed donors, made up an early data release. Roughly 80% of 398 genotyped donors fell in the Caucasian-associated ancestry cluster.

Donors were nominally healthy when sampled, though unrecorded immune exposures were likely. PCR employed 60 Vbeta and 13 Jbeta primers. Here immunoSEQ multiplex PCR was the method, and the copy in TCRdb shows in-frame clones only, minus some. The sample carries roughly 120,000 clones, 73% recorded once. Looked up from germline, CDR1 is SGDLS and CDR2 is YYNGEE. The V segment lost 3 bases and the J segment 0 bases; nucleotides outside the gene matches: 3. The CDR3 has 15 amino acids. The rearrangement uses TRBV9 and TRBJ1-1; 9 bases fit TRBD1. This sequence originates from a woman in her 40s in good health and CMV-seronegative. The material sequenced was PBMCs. The CDR3 coding sequence is TGTGCCAGCAGCGCCGGACAGGGGATGAACACTGAAGCTTTCTTT. It encodes CASSAGQGMNTEAFF.